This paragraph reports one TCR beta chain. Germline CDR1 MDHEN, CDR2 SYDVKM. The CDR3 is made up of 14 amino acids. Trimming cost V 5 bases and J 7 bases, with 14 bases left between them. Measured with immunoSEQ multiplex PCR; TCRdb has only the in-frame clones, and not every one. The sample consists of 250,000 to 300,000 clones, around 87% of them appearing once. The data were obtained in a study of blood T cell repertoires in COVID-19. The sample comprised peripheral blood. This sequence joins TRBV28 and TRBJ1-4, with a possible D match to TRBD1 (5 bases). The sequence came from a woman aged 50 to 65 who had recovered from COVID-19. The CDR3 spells CASSPPGRSEKLFF. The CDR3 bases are TGTGCCAGCAGTCCCCCAGGGAGGAGTGAAAAACTGTTTTTT.